A selection of T cell receptor beta chains follows, all from one sample in a study of blood T cell repertoires in COVID-19. Clones were read by immunoSEQ multiplex PCR, and TCRdb kept only the in-frame ones, dropping some. This table holds about 170,000 clones, 92% found once. Sequencing was performed on peripheral blood. These TCRs come from a man younger than 40 with COVID-19, enrolled during active disease. Both conserved end residues are part of each CDR3. Each record gives: V gene, clone size, J gene, D gene, CDR3 protein, CDR3 DNA. D genes are given only for firm matches. Only part of the rows carry a size: once, few, many, or a class if the clone is expanded.

>TRBV6-5|NA|TRBJ1-2|NA
CASSYSGATTYGYTF
TGTGCCAGCAGTTACTCGGGGGCCACTACCTATGGCTACACCTTC
>TRBV29-1|NA|TRBJ1-4|NA
CSVDGWATNEKLFF
TGCAGCGTAGACGGGTGGGCAACTAATGAAAAACTGTTTTTT
>TRBV5-6|NA|TRBJ2-1|TRBD2
CASSFGREPGNEQFF
TGTGCCAGCAGCTTTGGGCGGGAGCCTGGAAATGAGCAGTTCTTC
>TRBV18|NA|TRBJ1-2|TRBD1
CASGQANYGYTF
TGTGCCAGCGGACAGGCCAACTATGGCTACACCTTC
>TRBV7-3|NA|TRBJ2-1|TRBD2
CASSPPGLAAPNEQFF
TGTGCCAGCAGCCCACCGGGACTAGCGGCCCCCAATGAGCAGTTCTTC
>TRBV3-1/TRBV3-2|NA|TRBJ2-5|TRBD1
CASSQDTRRGLETQYF
TGTGCCAGCAGCCAAGATACGCGCAGGGGGCTAGAGACCCAGTACTTC
>TRBV6-5|once|TRBJ2-3|TRBD1
CASSRTGGTDTQYF
TGTGCCAGCAGTCGGACAGGGGGCACAGATACGCAGTATTTT
>TRBV3-1/TRBV3-2|NA|TRBJ2-1|TRBD2
CASRNTSDSSYNEQFF
TGTGCCAGCAGAAATACTAGCGACAGCTCCTACAATGAGCAGTTCTTC
>TRBV12-3/TRBV12-4|NA|TRBJ2-7|TRBD1
CASSYDRGYEQYF
TGTGCCAGCAGCTACGACAGGGGCTACGAGCAGTACTTC
>TRBV3-1/TRBV3-2|NA|TRBJ1-1|TRBD1
CASSQTGGNEAFF
TGTGCCAGCAGCCAGACAGGGGGGAACGAAGCTTTCTTT
>TRBV12-5|few|TRBJ2-7|TRBD1
CASALGQGFYEQYF
TGTGCTAGTGCCCTAGGACAGGGGTTCTACGAGCAGTACTTC
>TRBV27|NA|TRBJ2-3|NA
CASRRGKGSTDTQYF
TGTGCCAGTCGTCGCGGGAAGGGGAGCACAGATACGCAGTATTTT
>TRBV9|NA|TRBJ2-7|TRBD1
CASSVAGRGSSRNEQYF
TGTGCCAGCAGCGTAGCAGGCAGGGGGAGTTCGAGGAACGAGCAGTACTTC
>TRBV6-2/TRBV6-3|NA|TRBJ1-1|NA
CASSYSLAGRNTEAFF
TGTGCCAGCAGTTACTCGTTGGCAGGGCGGAACACTGAAGCTTTCTTT
>TRBV18|medium-sized|TRBJ1-1|NA
CASSRQENTEAFF
TGTGCCAGCTCACGGCAGGAGAACACTGAAGCTTTCTTT
>TRBV7-2|NA|TRBJ1-2|NA
CASSPSTGSRSKGYTF
TGTGCCAGCAGCCCCTCGACAGGTTCTCGTAGTAAAGGCTACACCTTC
>TRBV14|NA|TRBJ1-2|NA
CASSQDIIYYGYTF
TGTGCCAGCAGCCAAGATATAATATACTATGGCTACACCTTC
>TRBV2|NA|TRBJ2-7|TRBD1
CASRPLPGTDSYEQYF
TGTGCCAGCAGGCCACTACCCGGGACAGATTCCTACGAGCAGTACTTC